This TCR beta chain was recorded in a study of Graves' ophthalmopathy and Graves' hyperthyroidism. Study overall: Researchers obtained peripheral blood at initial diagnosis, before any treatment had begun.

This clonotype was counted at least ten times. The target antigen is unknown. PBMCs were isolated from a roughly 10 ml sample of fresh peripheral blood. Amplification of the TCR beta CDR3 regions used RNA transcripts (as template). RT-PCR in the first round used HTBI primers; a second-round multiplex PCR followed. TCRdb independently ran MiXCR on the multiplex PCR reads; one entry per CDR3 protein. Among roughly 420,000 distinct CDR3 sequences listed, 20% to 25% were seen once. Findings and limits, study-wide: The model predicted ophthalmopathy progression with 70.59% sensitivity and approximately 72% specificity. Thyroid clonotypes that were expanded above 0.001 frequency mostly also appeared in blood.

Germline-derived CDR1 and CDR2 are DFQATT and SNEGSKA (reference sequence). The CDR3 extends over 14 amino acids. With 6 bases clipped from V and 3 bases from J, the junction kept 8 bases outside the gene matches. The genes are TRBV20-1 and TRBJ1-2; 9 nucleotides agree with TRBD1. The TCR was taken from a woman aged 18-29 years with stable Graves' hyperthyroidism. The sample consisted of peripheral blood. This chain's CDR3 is CSAAGTGTDYGYTF. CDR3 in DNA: TGCAGTGCAGCCGGGACAGGGACGGACTATGGCTACACCTTC.